This T cell receptor beta chain was documented in a study of glioma-infiltrating T cells after dendritic cell vaccination. Study in general: Autologous tumor lysate was loaded overnight onto monocyte-derived dendritic cells grown seven days with IL-4 and GM-CSF.

A note on this clone: Its antigen remains unknown.

Isocitrate dehydrogenase mutation was absent in all glioblastoma patients. Study-level findings and limits: The cohort had few patients with full blood and tumor sets.

Input was around 1.9 ug genomic DNA, or all available if less. Here immunoSEQ multiplex PCR was the method, and the copy in TCRdb shows in-frame clones only, minus some. The sample lists about 96,000 clones, about 80% seen once, with approximately 5.9% in the top ten. In germline, CDR1 is MNHNS, CDR2 SASEGT. This CDR3 has 14 residues. Trimming shortened V by 1 base and J by 5 bases, and 11 bases separated the two germline ends. The input for sequencing was blood, taken before dendritic cell vaccination. This sequence joins TRBV6-1 and TRBJ2-5, with a tentative D call TRBD2 (6 bases). The TCR originated in a human donor with glioblastoma. This chain's CDR3 is CASSEGGGVETQYF. The CDR3 DNA follows: TGTGCCAGCAGTGAAGGAGGCGGGGTTGAGACCCAGTACTTC.